The present TCR beta chain was sequenced within a study of OX40 agonist ivuxolimab in advanced cancers. Study-level information: Ivuxolimab, an antibody that agonizes OX40 (CD134), was administered to the patients. Partial responses occurred in three patients (one hepatocellular carcinoma, two cutaneous melanoma).

The repertoire was sequenced with immunoSEQ multiplex PCR; TCRdb's copy has only in-frame clones and lacks some. The sample has approximately 55,000 clones; approximately 86% are singletons. Germline CDR1 reads SGDLS; CDR2 reads YYNGEE. The CDR3 length is 16 residues. Between the trimmed V and J ends, which lost 0 bases and 5 bases, there was a span of 14 bases. Sequenced here: CD4+ or CD8+ T cells sorted from blood, sampled in a trial of the OX40 agonist ivuxolimab. The genes are TRBV9 and TRBJ2-2, with D possibly being TRBD1 or TRBD2 (5 bases each). The clonotype comes from an adult with an advanced solid tumor such as melanoma, head and neck, liver or kidney cancer. The CDR3 here is CASSVAAGTVTGELFF. CDR3 bases: TGTGCCAGCAGCGTAGCTGCCGGGACGGTGACCGGGGAGCTGTTTTTT.